These 7 T cell receptor beta chains came from one sample sequenced in a study of T-cell reconstitution after alpha-beta-depleted transplantation in children. Unique molecular identifiers were used to barcode this TCRbeta library. MiXCR, run by TCRdb on the PCR reads, gives a single entry per CDR3 protein. In the table there are around 800,000 distinct CDR3 sequences, 15% to 20% of which are singletons. The starting material was PBMCs, mostly from graft donor cells, obtained 360 days after TCRalphabeta/CD19-depleted stem cell transplant. These receptors originate from a male patient aged 5 to 17 who had a stem cell transplant for acute lymphoblastic leukemia, so the T cells may come from the graft donor.

A few counts support this clonotype. The rearrangement uses TRBV4-1 and TRBJ2-1, with D tentatively TRBD1 (5 bases). The germline CDR1 and CDR2 sequences are MGHRA and YSYEKL. V was shortened by 1 base and J by 5 bases, with 15 bases between the two germline ends. CDR3 length equals 16 residues. The CDR3 loop reads CASSQVGRDSHNEQFF. CDR3 in DNA: TGCGCCAGCAGCCAAGTAGGCAGGGATAGCCACAATGAGCAGTTCTTC.

This clonotype was detected only a few times. This chain uses TRBV9 with TRBJ2-1; 8 bases fit TRBD2. Trimming removed 0 bases from V and 4 bases from J; junction bases left unmatched: 6. The CDR3 length is 16 residues. Germline CDR1 is SGDLS and CDR2 is YYNGEE. For the CDR3, the DNA is TGTGCCAGCAGCGTAGGACCGGGACTAGAATACAATGAGCAGTTCTTC. Translating it yields CASSVGPGLEYNEQFF.

This chain connects TRBV18 to TRBJ2-1; D unclear. The CDR3 totals 13 residues. CDR1 KGHSH and CDR2 LQKENI come from the germline V gene. V gave up 3 bases and J gave up 5 bases, with 8 bases separating them. CDR3 DNA sequence: TGTGCCAGCTCACCTCTTCTCAACAATGAGCAGTTCTTC. It translates to CASSPLLNNEQFF.

V and J are TRBV2 and TRBJ2-2; TRBD2 matches 11 bases. CDR1 and CDR2 (germline): SNHLY, FYNNEI. Trimming took 6 bases from V and 2 from J; bases not matched to a gene: 5. The CDR3 is 16 residues long. The CDR3 loop reads CASRQTSGINTGELFF. For the CDR3, the DNA is TGTGCCAGCAGACAGACTAGCGGGATAAACACCGGGGAGCTGTTTTTT.

CDR3 sequence reads: CASSESGVADEKLFF. Written as DNA, the CDR3 is TGTGCCAGCAGTGAATCGGGGGTGGCGGATGAAAAACTGTTTTTT. V is TRBV25-1 and J is TRBJ1-4; TRBD1 is a possible D gene (5 bases). V shed 1 base and J shed 6 bases, with 12 bases lying between them. The CDR3 covers 15 residues. The germline CDR1 and CDR2 sequences are MGHDK and SYGVNS.

In this sample, this clonotype turned up a few times. V usage is TRBV18 and J usage is TRBJ2-7; tentatively, D is TRBD1 or TRBD2 (5 bases each). The CDR3 contains 15 residues. V shed 6 bases and J shed 5 bases, with 20 bases lying between them. CDR1 KGHSH and CDR2 LQKENI come from the germline V gene. The CDR3 DNA sequence: TGTGCCAGCTCCCAAGGGGAGAGGGTTTCCCACGAGCAGTACTTC. It specifies CASSQGERVSHEQYF.

This clonotype has more than one count but fewer than ten. The chain is built from TRBV12-3 or TRBV12-4 and TRBJ2-1; 8 bases fit TRBD2. The ends lost 3 bases at V and 5 bases at J; junction bases unmatched: 9. The CDR3 runs to 16 residues. This CDR3 is CASSLRLAGFDNEQFF. The CDR3 DNA sequence: TGTGCCAGCAGTTTGCGGCTAGCGGGTTTCGACAATGAGCAGTTCTTC.